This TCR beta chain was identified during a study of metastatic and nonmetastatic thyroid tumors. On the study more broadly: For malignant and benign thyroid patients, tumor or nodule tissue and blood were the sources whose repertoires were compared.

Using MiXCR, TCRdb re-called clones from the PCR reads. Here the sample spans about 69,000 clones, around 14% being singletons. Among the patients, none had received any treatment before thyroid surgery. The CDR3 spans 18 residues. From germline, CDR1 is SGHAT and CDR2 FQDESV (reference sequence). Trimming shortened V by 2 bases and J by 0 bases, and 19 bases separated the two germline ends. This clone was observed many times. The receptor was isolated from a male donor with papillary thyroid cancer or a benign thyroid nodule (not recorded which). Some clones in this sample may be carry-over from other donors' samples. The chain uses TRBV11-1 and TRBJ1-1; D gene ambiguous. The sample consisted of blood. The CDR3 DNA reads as TGTGCCAGCAGCTTATACATGGGTGGCCCCCCGATGAACACTGAAGCTTTCTTT. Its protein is CASSLYMGGPPMNTEAFF.